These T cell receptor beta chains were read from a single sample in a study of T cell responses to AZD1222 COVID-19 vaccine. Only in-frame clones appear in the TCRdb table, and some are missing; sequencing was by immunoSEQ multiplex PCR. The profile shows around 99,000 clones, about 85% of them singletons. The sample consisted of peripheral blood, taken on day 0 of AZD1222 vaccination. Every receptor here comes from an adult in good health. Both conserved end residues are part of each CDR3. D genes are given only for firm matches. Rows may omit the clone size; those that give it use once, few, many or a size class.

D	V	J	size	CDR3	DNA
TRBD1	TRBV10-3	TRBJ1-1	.	CAIAQGDTEAFF	TGTGCCATCGCCCAGGGGGACACTGAAGCTTTCTTT
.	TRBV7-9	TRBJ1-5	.	CASSLGALIQPQHF	TGTGCCAGCAGCTTAGGTGCGTTAATTCAGCCCCAGCATTTT
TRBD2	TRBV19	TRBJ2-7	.	CASSMRLAGGEQYF	TGTGCCAGTAGTATGCGACTAGCGGGAGGCGAACAGTACTTC
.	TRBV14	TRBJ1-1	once	CASSQVAGGNTEAFF	TGTGCCAGCAGCCAAGTGGCAGGAGGGAACACTGAAGCTTTCTTT
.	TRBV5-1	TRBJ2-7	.	CASSPRQASYEQYF	TGCGCCAGCAGCCCGAGACAGGCCTCCTACGAGCAGTACTTC
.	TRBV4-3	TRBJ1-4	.	CASSPRPRTDEKLFF	TGCGCCAGCAGCCCAAGACCCAGGACGGACGAAAAACTGTTTTTT
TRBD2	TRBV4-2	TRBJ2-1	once	CASSRPGSGTLNNYNEQFF	TGTGCCAGCAGCCGGCCGGGTAGCGGGACCCTGAATAACTACAATGAGCAGTTCTTC
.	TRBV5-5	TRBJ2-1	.	CASSLFSGIYNEQFF	TGTGCCAGCAGCTTGTTTAGCGGAATATACAATGAGCAGTTCTTC
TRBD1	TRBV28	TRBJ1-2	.	CASRDPGQGAINYGYTF	TGTGCCAGCAGGGATCCGGGACAGGGCGCTATTAACTATGGCTACACCTTC
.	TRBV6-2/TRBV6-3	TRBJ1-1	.	CASSYSPVNTEAFF	TGTGCCAGCAGTTACTCGCCAGTGAACACTGAAGCTTTCTTT
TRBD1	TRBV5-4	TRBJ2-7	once	CASSLYPTGGFGEQYF	TGTGCCAGCAGCTTGTATCCGACAGGGGGATTTGGAGAGCAGTACTTC
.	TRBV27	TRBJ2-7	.	CASRWQGSYEQYF	TGTGCCAGCAGGTGGCAGGGCTCCTACGAGCAGTACTTC
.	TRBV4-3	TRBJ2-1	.	CASSQGLTSYNEQFF	TGCGCCAGCAGCCAAGGACTGACCTCCTACAATGAGCAGTTCTTC
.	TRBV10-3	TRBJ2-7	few	CAIRTHPSLYEQYF	TGTGCCATCAGGACACACCCCTCACTCTACGAGCAGTACTTC
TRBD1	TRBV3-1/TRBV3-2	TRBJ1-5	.	CASSPTVETGFYQPQHF	TGTGCCAGCAGCCCCACCGTAGAGACAGGGTTCTATCAGCCCCAGCATTTT
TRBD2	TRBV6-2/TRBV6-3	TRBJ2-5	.	CASSEGLAGGETQYF	TGTGCCAGCAGCGAGGGACTAGCGGGAGGAGAGACCCAGTACTTC
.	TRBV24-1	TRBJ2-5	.	CATSDIYGETQYF	TGTGCCACCAGTGATATATACGGTGAGACCCAGTACTTC